This T cell receptor (beta chain) was documented in a study of cytomegalovirus exposure and HLA in healthy donors. PCR involved 60 Vbeta and 13 Jbeta primers. Measured with immunoSEQ multiplex PCR; TCRdb has only the in-frame clones, and not every one. The table shows approximately 130,000 clones, with roughly 79% occurring only once. Unmatched junction bases numbered 10, after V lost 0 bases and J lost 0 bases. From germline, CDR1 is SQVTM and CDR2 ANQGSEA. This CDR3 comprises 17 residues. This TCR came from a woman in her 50s in good health and CMV-seronegative. V usage is TRBV29-1 and J usage is TRBJ1-2; 7 nucleotides agree with TRBD1. Material: PBMCs. CDR3 sequence (DNA): TGCAGCGTTGAAGATCGGAGGACAGGACTGTCTAACTATGGCTACACCTTC. This gives the protein CSVEDRRTGLSNYGYTF.